Presented here are 5 T cell receptor beta chains from one specimen sequenced in a study of regulatory T cells in long-lasting Graves disease. Time point given: newly diagnosed GD, antithyroid drugs for less than 3 months. RNA extracted from PBMCs served as the sequencing template. With iRepertoire HTBI primers and Arm-PCR of CDR3 regions, TCR beta libraries were built. TCRdb reprocessed the multiplex PCR reads with MiXCR, giving one entry per CDR3 protein. This table holds about 460,000 distinct CDR3 sequences, about 15% found once. The same sample was also studied in work on T cells in Graves' hyperthyroidism and ophthalmopathy.

The sample in question was peripheral blood mononuclear cells (PBMCs), obtained at new diagnosis, from a patient treated with antithyroid drugs. The receptors come from a woman in her 50s with Graves disease.

This clonotype was observed a few times. The chain links TRBV5-1 to TRBJ2-1, with TRBD2 matching over 16 bases. V shed 7 bases and J 8 bases; nucleotides not matched to a gene: 6. Germline values: CDR1 SGHRS, CDR2 YFSETQ. The CDR3 is 15 residues long. In nucleotides, the CDR3 is TGCGCCAGCGGCGGGACTAGCGGGAGGGCCCATGAGCAGTTCTTC. It encodes CASGGTSGRAHEQFF.

The chain is built from TRBV18 and TRBJ2-7, with D perhaps given as TRBD1 or TRBD2 (6 bases each). CDR3 length equals 16 residues. The ends were cut back, 3 bases at V and 4 bases at J, with 19 bases in the middle. The V gene's germline CDR1 is KGHSH and CDR2 LQKENI. For the CDR3, the DNA is TGTGCCAGCTCACCGACAGGAGGGACGTATCAATACGAGCAGTACTTC. It specifies CASSPTGGTYQYEQYF.

There are a few counts of this clonotype. The chain links TRBV14 to TRBJ2-1; D may be TRBD2 (5 bases). CDR3 length equals 16 residues. V lost 1 base and J 6 bases, leaving 16 bases between the germline ends. Germline loops: CDR1 SGHDN, CDR2 FVKESK. This CDR3 is CASSQGGLFSPNEQFF. CDR3 in DNA: TGTGCCAGCAGCCAAGGCGGACTCTTCTCCCCCAATGAGCAGTTCTTC.

This clonotype was observed many times. The chain carries TRBV30 and TRBJ2-1; D call uncertain. The CDR3 is 15 amino acids. V lost 5 bases and J lost 8, with 22 bases in between. CDR1 is GTSNPN and CDR2 is SVGIG in the germline V gene (reference sequence). The CDR3 region is CAWVARASVVYEQFF. In DNA, the CDR3 is TGTGCCTGGGTGGCAAGGGCTAGTGTTGTTTATGAGCAGTTCTTC.

This clonotype came up a few times. The CDR3 DNA follows: TGTGCCAGTAGTATCAGCACAGGGCCTGGAAACACCATATATTTT. Its translation is CASSISTGPGNTIYF. The chain employs TRBV19 and TRBJ1-3, with a possible D match to TRBD1 (6 bases). Trimming pared 3 bases from V and 2 bases from J, leaving 11 bases between. The CDR3 covers 15 residues. In germline, CDR1 is LNHDA, CDR2 SQIVND (reference sequence).